This T cell receptor beta chain stems from a study of blood T cells in healthy people across ages. The CDR3 is 14 residues long. From germline, CDR1 is GTSNPN and CDR2 SVGIG (reference sequence). The V and J ends lost 2 bases and 1 base respectively, with 11 bases between them. A second PCR, run for roughly 7 to 11 cycles, used a sample-barcoded 5' primer plus a J-beta primer mix. MiXCR, run by TCRdb on the 5' RACE reads, gives a single entry per CDR3 protein. The sample consists of over 1,300,000 distinct CDR3 sequences, 59% of them appearing once. The sample was blood. The chain employs TRBV30 and TRBJ1-1; possibly TRBD1 for D (6 bases). The receptor comes from a man aged 18 to 30 in good health. CDR3 DNA sequence: TGTGCCTGGAGTCCGACAGGACGGAACACTGAAGCTTTCTTT. It encodes CAWSPTGRNTEAFF.